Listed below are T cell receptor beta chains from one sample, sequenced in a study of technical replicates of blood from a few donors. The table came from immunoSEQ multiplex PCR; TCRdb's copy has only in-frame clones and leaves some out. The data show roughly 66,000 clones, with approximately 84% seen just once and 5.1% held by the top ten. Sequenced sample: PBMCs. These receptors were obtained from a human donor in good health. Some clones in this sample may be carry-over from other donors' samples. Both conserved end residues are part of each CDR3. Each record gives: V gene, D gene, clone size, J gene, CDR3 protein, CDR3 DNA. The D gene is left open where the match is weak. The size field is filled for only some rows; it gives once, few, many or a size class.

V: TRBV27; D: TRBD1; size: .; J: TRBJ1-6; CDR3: CASRLGQGDSPLHF; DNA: TGTGCCAGCAGATTGGGACAGGGGGATTCACCCCTCCACTTT
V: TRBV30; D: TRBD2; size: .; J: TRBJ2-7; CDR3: CAWAPGLLPHEQYF; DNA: TGTGCCTGGGCCCCGGGACTACTACCCCACGAGCAGTACTTC
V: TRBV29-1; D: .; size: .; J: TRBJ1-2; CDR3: CSVELENGYTF; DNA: TGCAGCGTTGAATTGGAGAATGGCTACACCTTC
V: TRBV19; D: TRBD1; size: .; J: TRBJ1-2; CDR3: CASRGQGLNYGYTF; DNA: TGTGCCAGTAGGGGACAGGGACTGAACTATGGCTACACCTTC
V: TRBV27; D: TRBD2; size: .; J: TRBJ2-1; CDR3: CASSLGLAGVSYNEQFF; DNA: TGTGCCAGCAGTCTGGGACTAGCGGGAGTCAGCTACAATGAGCAGTTCTTC
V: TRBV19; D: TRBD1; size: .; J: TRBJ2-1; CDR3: CASSIGQGRNEQFF; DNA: TGTGCCAGTAGTATCGGACAGGGGAGGAATGAGCAGTTCTTC
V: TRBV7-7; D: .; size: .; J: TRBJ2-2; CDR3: CASSLYSNTGELFF; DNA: TGTGCCAGCAGCTTATACAGCAACACCGGGGAGCTGTTTTTT
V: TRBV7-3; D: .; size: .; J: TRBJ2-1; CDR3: CASSGVNNEQFF; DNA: TGTGCCAGCAGCGGAGTCAACAATGAGCAGTTCTTC
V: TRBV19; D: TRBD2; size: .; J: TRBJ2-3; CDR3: CASSTGLAGDTQYF; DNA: TGTGCCAGTAGTACCGGACTAGCGGGAGATACGCAGTATTTT
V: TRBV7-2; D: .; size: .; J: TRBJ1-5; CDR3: CASSLISGRRIGNQPQHF; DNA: TGTGCCAGCAGCTTAATTTCTGGCAGGAGGATCGGCAATCAGCCCCAGCATTTT
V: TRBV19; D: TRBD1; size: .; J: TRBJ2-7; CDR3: CASTPSGTGEQYF; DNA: TGTGCCAGTACCCCCTCCGGGACAGGCGAGCAGTACTTC
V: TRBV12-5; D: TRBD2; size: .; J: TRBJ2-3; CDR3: CASGLIGGDTQYF; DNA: TGTGCTAGTGGTTTGATCGGGGGGGATACGCAGTATTTT
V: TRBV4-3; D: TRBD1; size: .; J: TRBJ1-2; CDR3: CASSQEGGADYGYTF; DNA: TGCGCCAGCAGCCAAGAAGGGGGCGCCGACTATGGCTACACCTTC
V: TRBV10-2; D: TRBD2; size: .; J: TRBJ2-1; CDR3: CASRGTSGSGGIYNEQFF; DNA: TGCGCCAGCCGCGGGACTAGCGGGAGTGGAGGAATTTACAATGAGCAGTTCTTC
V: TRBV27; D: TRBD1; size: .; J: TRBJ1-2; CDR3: CASSNTGTVVYGYTF; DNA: TGTGCCAGCAGTAATACCGGGACAGTGGTCTATGGCTACACCTTC
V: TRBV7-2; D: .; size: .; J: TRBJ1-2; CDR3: CASSVSRWGATF; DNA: TGTGCCAGCAGCGTCTCAAGGTGGGGCGCCACCTTC
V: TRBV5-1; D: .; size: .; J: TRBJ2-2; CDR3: CASSFLAGSTGELFF; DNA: TGCGCCAGCAGCTTCTTGGCAGGGTCCACCGGGGAGCTGTTTTTT
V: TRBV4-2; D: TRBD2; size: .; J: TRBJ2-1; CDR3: CASSPGLAGVVGYNEQFF; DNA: TGTGCCAGCAGCCCGGGACTAGCGGGAGTCGTAGGCTACAATGAGCAGTTCTTC
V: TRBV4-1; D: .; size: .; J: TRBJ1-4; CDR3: CASSQDRGHANEKLFF; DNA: TGCGCCAGCAGCCAAGATAGGGGACACGCTAATGAAAAACTGTTTTTT
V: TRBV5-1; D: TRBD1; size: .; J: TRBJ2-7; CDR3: CASSTRQGQIGYEQYF; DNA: TGCGCCAGCAGCACCCGACAGGGGCAAATAGGGTACGAGCAGTACTTC
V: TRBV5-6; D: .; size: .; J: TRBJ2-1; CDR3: CASFQKGRYNEQFF; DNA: TGTGCCAGCTTCCAAAAAGGGAGGTACAATGAGCAGTTCTTC
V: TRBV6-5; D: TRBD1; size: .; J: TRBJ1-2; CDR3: CASRLGTGIYGYTF; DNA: TGTGCCAGCAGACTAGGGACAGGCATCTATGGCTACACCTTC
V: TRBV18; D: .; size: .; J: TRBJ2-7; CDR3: CASSPPGRALEQYF; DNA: TGTGCCAGCTCACCACCCGGCAGGGCCCTCGAGCAGTACTTC
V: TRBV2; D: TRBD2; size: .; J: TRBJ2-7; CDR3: CASSETGPGGEQYF; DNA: TGTGCCAGCAGTGAAACAGGCCCGGGGGGCGAGCAGTACTTC
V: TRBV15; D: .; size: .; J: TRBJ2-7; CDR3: CATSRDRNRDSEQYF; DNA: TGTGCCACCAGCAGAGATAGGAACAGGGATTCCGAGCAGTACTTC
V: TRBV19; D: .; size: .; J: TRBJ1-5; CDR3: CASSTRDISNQPQHF; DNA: TGTGCCAGTAGTACCCGGGACATTAGCAATCAGCCCCAGCATTTT
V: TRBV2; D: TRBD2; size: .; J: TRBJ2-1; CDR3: CASSEGLAYEQFF; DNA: TGTGCCAGCAGTGAGGGACTAGCGTATGAGCAGTTCTTC
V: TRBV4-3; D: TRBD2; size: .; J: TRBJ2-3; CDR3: CASSPGGLPTDTQYF; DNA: TGCGCCAGCAGCCCGGGGGGACTCCCCACAGATACGCAGTATTTT
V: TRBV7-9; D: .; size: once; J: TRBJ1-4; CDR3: CASSLDGRVEKLFF; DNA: TGTGCCAGCAGCTTAGATGGCAGGGTTGAAAAACTGTTTTTT
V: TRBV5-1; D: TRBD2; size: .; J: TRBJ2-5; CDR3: CASSFISLAGGPFQETQYF; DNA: TGCGCCAGCAGCTTCATTTCCCTAGCGGGGGGGCCGTTCCAAGAGACCCAGTACTTC
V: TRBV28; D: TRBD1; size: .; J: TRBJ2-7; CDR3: CASSSGTGYEQYF; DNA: TGTGCCAGCAGTTCCGGGACAGGGTACGAGCAGTACTTC
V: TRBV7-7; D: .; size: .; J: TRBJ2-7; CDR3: CASSSTPAGAEQYF; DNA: TGTGCCAGCAGCTCTACACCGGCGGGGGCCGAGCAGTACTTC
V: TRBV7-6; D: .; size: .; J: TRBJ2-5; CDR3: CASSGGNDETQYF; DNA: TGTGCCAGCAGCGGGGGGAACGATGAGACCCAGTACTTC
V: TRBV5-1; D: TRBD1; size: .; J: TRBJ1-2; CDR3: CASSQAGNRGNYGYTF; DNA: TGCGCCAGCAGCCAAGCTGGAAACAGGGGAAATTATGGCTACACCTTC
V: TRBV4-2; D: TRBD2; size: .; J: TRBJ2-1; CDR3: CASSQDPGTGLVNNEQFF; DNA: TGTGCCAGCAGCCAAGACCCAGGTACGGGACTAGTAAACAATGAGCAGTTCTTC
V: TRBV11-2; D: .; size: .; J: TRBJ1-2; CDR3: CASSLDSEGYTF; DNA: TGTGCCAGCAGCTTAGACTCCGAGGGCTACACCTTC
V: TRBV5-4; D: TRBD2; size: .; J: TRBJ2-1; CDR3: CASSLLQRGGWDEQFF; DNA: TGTGCCAGCAGCTTGTTACAGCGGGGCGGTTGGGATGAGCAGTTCTTC
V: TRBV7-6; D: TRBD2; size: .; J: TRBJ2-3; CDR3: CASSLKTSGYYIPQYF; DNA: TGTGCCAGCAGCTTGAAAACTAGCGGTTACTACATACCGCAGTATTTT
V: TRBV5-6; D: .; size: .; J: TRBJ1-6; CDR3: CASSLEPESAPLHF; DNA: TGTGCCAGCAGCTTGGAGCCGGAGTCGGCGCCCCTCCACTTT
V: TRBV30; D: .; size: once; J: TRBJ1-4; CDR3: CAWSVWEGKATNEKLFF; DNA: TGTGCCTGGAGTGTATGGGAGGGGAAAGCAACTAATGAAAAACTGTTTTTT
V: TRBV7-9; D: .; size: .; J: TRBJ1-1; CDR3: CASSLGDGVSREAFF; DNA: TGTGCCAGCAGCTTAGGAGACGGGGTAAGTCGCGAAGCTTTCTTT
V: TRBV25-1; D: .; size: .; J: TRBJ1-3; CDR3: CASSRSGNTIYF; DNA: TGTGCCAGCAGCCGCTCTGGAAACACCATATATTTT
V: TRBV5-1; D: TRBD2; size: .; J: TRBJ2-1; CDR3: CASSGSGGYNEQFF; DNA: TGCGCCAGCAGCGGAAGCGGGGGGTACAATGAGCAGTTCTTC
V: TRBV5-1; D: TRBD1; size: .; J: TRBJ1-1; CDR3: CASSFLTGMNTEAFF; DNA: TGCGCCAGCAGCTTCTTGACAGGGATGAACACTGAAGCTTTCTTT
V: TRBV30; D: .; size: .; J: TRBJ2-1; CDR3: CAWSPRGSNEQFF; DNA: TGTGCCTGGAGTCCACGCGGAAGCAATGAGCAGTTCTTC
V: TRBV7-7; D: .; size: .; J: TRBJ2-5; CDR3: CASSPTRGTGETQYF; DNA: TGTGCCAGCAGCCCGACGAGGGGGACCGGGGAGACCCAGTACTTC
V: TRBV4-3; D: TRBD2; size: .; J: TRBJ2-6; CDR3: CASSQDPVGLAGVGANVLTF; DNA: TGCGCCAGCAGCCAAGATCCGGTGGGACTAGCGGGAGTTGGGGCCAACGTCCTGACTTTC
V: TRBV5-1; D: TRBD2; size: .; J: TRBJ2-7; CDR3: CASSYGTSGGADEQYF; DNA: TGCGCCAGCAGCTACGGGACTAGCGGGGGGGCAGACGAGCAGTACTTC
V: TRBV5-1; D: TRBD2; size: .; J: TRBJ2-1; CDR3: CASSSGTSGIYNEQFF; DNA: TGCGCCAGCAGCTCCGGGACTAGCGGGATATACAATGAGCAGTTCTTC
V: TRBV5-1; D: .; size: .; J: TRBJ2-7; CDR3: CASSVDSDSYEQYF; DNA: TGCGCCAGCAGCGTGGACAGTGATAGCTACGAGCAGTACTTC
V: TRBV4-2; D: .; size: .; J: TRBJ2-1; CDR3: CASSQDLPLASYNEQFF; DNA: TGTGCCAGCAGCCAAGATCTCCCGCTAGCCTCCTACAATGAGCAGTTCTTC
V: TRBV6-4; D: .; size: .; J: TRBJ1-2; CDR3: CASSPTDQAIYYGYTF; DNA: TGTGCCAGCAGTCCGACCGACCAGGCGATCTACTATGGCTACACCTTC
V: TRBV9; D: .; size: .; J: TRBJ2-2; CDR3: CASSAITGELFF; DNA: TGTGCCAGCAGCGCTATTACCGGGGAGCTGTTTTTT
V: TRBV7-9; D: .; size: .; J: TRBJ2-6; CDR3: CASSLTDSSGANVLTF; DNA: TGTGCCAGCAGCTTGACGGACAGCTCTGGGGCCAACGTCCTGACTTTC
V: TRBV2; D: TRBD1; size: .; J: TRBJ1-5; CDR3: CASKTGGGNQPQHF; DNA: TGTGCCAGCAAAACAGGGGGCGGCAATCAGCCCCAGCATTTT
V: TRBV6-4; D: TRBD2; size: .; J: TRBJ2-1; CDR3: CASSLELAGNNEQFF; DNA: TGTGCCAGCAGTCTAGAACTAGCGGGAAACAATGAGCAGTTCTTC
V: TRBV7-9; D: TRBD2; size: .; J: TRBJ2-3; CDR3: CASRKVAGLASDTQYF; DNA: TGTGCCAGCAGAAAGGTCGCGGGACTAGCGTCAGATACGCAGTATTTT
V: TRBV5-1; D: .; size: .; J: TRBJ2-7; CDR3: CASSTGDPYEQYF; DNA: TGCGCCAGCAGCACGGGGGATCCCTACGAGCAGTACTTC